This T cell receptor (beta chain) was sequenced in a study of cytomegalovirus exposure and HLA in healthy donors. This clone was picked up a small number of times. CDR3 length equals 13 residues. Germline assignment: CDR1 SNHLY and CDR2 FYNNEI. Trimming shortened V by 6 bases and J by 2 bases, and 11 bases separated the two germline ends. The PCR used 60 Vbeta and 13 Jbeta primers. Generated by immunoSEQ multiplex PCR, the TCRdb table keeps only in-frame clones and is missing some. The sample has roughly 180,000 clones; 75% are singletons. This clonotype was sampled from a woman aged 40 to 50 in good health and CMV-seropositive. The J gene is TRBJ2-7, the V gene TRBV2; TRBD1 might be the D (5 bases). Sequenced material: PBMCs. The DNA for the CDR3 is TGTGCCAGCAGCCGCGACAGTGCCTACGAGCAGTACTTC. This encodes CASSRDSAYEQYF.